These 18 T cell receptor beta chains share one sample of origin, sequenced in a study of shared clonotypes between healthy human individuals. Generated by immunoSEQ multiplex PCR, the TCRdb table keeps only in-frame clones and is missing some. The sample gives hundreds of thousands of clones, 60% to 75% of which show up once; around 1.8% is in the top ten. The sample was memory CD4+ T cells sorted from blood. Subset described: CD45RA-negative fraction. These receptors were taken from a woman aged 25 to 39 in good health.

This clone was counted only a few times. V is TRBV18 and J is TRBJ2-1; TRBD2 matches 12 bases. In germline, CDR1 is KGHSH, CDR2 LQKENI. The trim removed 0 bases at V and 12 bases at J, leaving 9 bases unmatched. The CDR3 has 16 residues. The CDR3 DNA is TGTGCCAGCTCACCACCCAGGGCACTAGCGGGAGGTCGGCAGTTCTTC. This translates into CASSPPRALAGGRQFF. The variable domain in full, completed from reference TRBV18 and TRBJ2-1, reads NAGVMQNPRHLVRRRGQEARLRCSPMKGHSHVYWYRQLPEEGLKFMVYLQKENIIDESGMPKERFSAEFPKEGPSILRIQQVVRGDSAAYFCASSPPRALAGGRQFFGPGTRLTVL.

This clone appeared once. The CDR3 spells CASERLDRVNANTGELFF. Written as DNA, the CDR3 is TGTGCCAGCGAGAGACTGGATAGAGTCAACGCGAACACCGGGGAGCTGTTTTTT. The chain employs TRBV2 and TRBJ2-2; D gene unclear. Germline V lookup: CDR1 SNHLY, CDR2 FYNNEI. The CDR3 covers 18 residues. Trimming stripped 8 bases from V and 0 bases from J, with 22 bases between.

The V call is TRBV29-1, the J call TRBJ1-1; 7 bases agree with TRBD1. Germline CDR1 SQVTM, CDR2 ANQGSEA. This CDR3 is built from 12 residues. Trimming removed 6 bases from V and 5 bases from J; junction bases left unmatched: 6. DNA of the CDR3: TGCAGCGTCGAGACAGGGAGGACTGAAGCTTTCTTT. This gives the protein CSVETGRTEAFF.

The V and J genes are TRBV19 and TRBJ2-3, with D uncertain. The CDR3 is 13 residues long. CDR1 is LNHDA, CDR2 SQIVND, per germline (reference sequence). V dropped 3 bases and J dropped 5 bases, with 9 bases sitting between them. The CDR3 loop is CASSMGIGDTQYF. The CDR3 DNA follows: TGTGCCAGTAGTATGGGCATAGGAGATACGCAGTATTTT.

The gene calls are TRBV7-9 and TRBJ1-1, with D possibly being TRBD1 (5 bases). This CDR3 has 16 residues. Trimming pared 4 bases from V and 3 bases from J, leaving 18 bases between. Germline V gene sequence: CDR1 SEHNR, CDR2 FQNEAQ (reference sequence). The CDR3 DNA is TGTGCCAGCAGCTCCCGGGCAGGGAGGTCGTACACTGAAGCTTTCTTT. Amino acids: CASSSRAGRSYTEAFF.

This clone was seen only a few times. The chain has TRBV7-9 and TRBJ1-1, with 9 bases matching TRBD1. This CDR3 region has 16 residues. Germline V gene sequence: CDR1 SEHNR, CDR2 FQNEAQ (reference sequence). The V segment lost 5 bases and the J segment 1 base; nucleotides outside the gene matches: 8. CDR3 coding DNA: TGTGCCAGCAGCCCCCGACAGGGGGGTAGGAACACTGAAGCTTTCTTT. Protein product: CASSPRQGGRNTEAFF.

CDR3 residues: CASSLDSETQYF. The CDR3 DNA follows: TGTGCCAGCAGCTTAGACAGTGAGACCCAGTACTTC. The chain recombines TRBV11-2 with TRBJ2-5; D unresolved. The CDR3 totals 12 residues. The germline gives CDR1 SGHAT, CDR2 FQNNGV. Trimming shortened V by 0 bases and J by 5 bases, and 4 bases separated the two germline ends.

The CDR3 nucleotides are TGTGCCACAGCTATCTCGGGTATAACAGATACGCAGTATTTT. Residues: CATAISGITDTQYF. The gene calls are TRBV2 and TRBJ2-3; the D is unclear. This CDR3 is built from 14 residues. Germline CDR1 SNHLY, CDR2 FYNNEI. The V end was cut by 10 bases, the J end by 3 bases, with 17 bases between.

The chain joins TRBV5-6 to TRBJ1-2; D is unclear. The ends were cut back, 0 bases at V and 7 bases at J, with 7 bases in the middle. The CDR3 length is 12 residues. Germline V gene lookup returns CDR1 SGHDT and CDR2 YYEEEE. CDR3 sequence: CASSLARGGYTF. CDR3 sequence (DNA): TGTGCCAGCAGCTTGGCCAGAGGTGGCTACACCTTC.

This chain joins TRBV30 and TRBJ1-3; D is uncertain. Germline V lookup: CDR1 GTSNPN, CDR2 SVGIG (reference sequence). Trimming removed 3 bases from V and 0 bases from J, with 6 bases in between. This CDR3 region has 13 residues. The CDR3 sequence is CAWSKSSGNTIYF. CDR3 nucleotide sequence: TGTGCCTGGAGCAAGAGCTCTGGAAACACCATATATTTT.

CDR3 coding DNA: TGTGCCAGCGTTAGCCGCTCTCTCGGGGAGCTGTTTTTT. This sequence encodes CASVSRSLGELFF. The chain is built from TRBV28 and TRBJ2-2; unclear D gene. Per the germline V gene, CDR1 is MDHEN and CDR2 is SYDVKM. V lost 8 bases to trimming and J lost 7 bases, with 14 bases between them. This CDR3 is 13 amino acids long.

This clone occurred a few times. V is TRBV28 and J is TRBJ1-1; no definite D call. The V gene lost 4 bases and the J gene lost 0 bases, with 15 bases spanning the gap. The CDR3 has 16 amino acids. Germline V gives CDR1 MDHEN, CDR2 SYDVKM. Here the CDR3 reads CASSSGRITLNTEAFF. CDR3 DNA sequence: TGTGCCAGCAGTTCGGGCCGCATTACCCTGAACACTGAAGCTTTCTTT.

This chain links TRBV6-6 with TRBJ1-2, with D hard to call. Germline V lookup: CDR1 MNHNY, CDR2 SVGAGI (reference sequence). Trimming took 5 bases from V and 4 from J, leaving 17 bases between them. The CDR3 is 15 residues long. CDR3 sequence: CASSRSGRKTYGYTF. CDR3 nucleotide sequence: TGTGCCAGCAGTAGAAGTGGGAGAAAGACCTATGGCTACACCTTC.

The chain has TRBV7-2 and TRBJ2-7, with D perhaps given as TRBD1 or TRBD2 (5 bases each). The germline CDR1 and CDR2 sequences are SGHTA and FQGNSA. Trimming pared 2 bases from V and 4 bases from J, leaving 9 bases between. This CDR3 has 13 amino acids. The CDR3 DNA reads TGTGCCAGCAGCTTATGGGACCGGTACGAGCAGTACTTC. Translating it yields CASSLWDRYEQYF.

This chain links TRBV5-1 with TRBJ2-5; 7 bases match TRBD2. V lost 0 bases, J lost 0 bases, and 14 bases stayed unmatched. Germline values: CDR1 SGHRS, CDR2 YFSETQ. This CDR3 comprises 19 residues. The CDR3 DNA reads TGCGCCAGCAGCTTGGGCAACGGCCCTAGCGGAGGAGACCAAGAGACCCAGTACTTC. Encoded protein: CASSLGNGPSGGDQETQYF.

The CDR3 reads CASSTSGVGETQYF. Written as DNA, the CDR3 is TGTGCCAGCAGCACTAGCGGGGTAGGAGAGACCCAGTACTTC. The chain carries TRBV7-7 and TRBJ2-5, with TRBD2 identical over 10 bases. Germline loops: CDR1 SSHAT, CDR2 FNYEAQ (reference sequence). The CDR3 sequence is 14 residues long. Germline trimming cut 5 bases from V and 4 bases from J; bases unmatched to any gene: 4.

This clone was seen once. V gene TRBV29-1 combines with J gene TRBJ1-1, with D uncertain. This CDR3 has 13 amino acids. Germline CDR1 SQVTM, CDR2 ANQGSEA. V lost 6 bases and J 2 bases, leaving 13 bases between the germline ends. In DNA form, the CDR3 reads TGCAGCGTCGGGGTAGGCCTCAACACTGAAGCTTTCTTT. Amino acid sequence: CSVGVGLNTEAFF.

The chain combines TRBV29-1 with TRBJ2-1, with 7 bases matching TRBD1. V lost 6 bases to trimming and J lost 2 bases; unmatched junction nucleotides: 7. The CDR3 has 14 residues. Per germline, CDR1 SQVTM and CDR2 ANQGSEA. The CDR3 DNA sequence: TGCAGCGTGGCGACAGGGTTCGCCTACAATGAGCAGTTCTTC. Amino acids: CSVATGFAYNEQFF.